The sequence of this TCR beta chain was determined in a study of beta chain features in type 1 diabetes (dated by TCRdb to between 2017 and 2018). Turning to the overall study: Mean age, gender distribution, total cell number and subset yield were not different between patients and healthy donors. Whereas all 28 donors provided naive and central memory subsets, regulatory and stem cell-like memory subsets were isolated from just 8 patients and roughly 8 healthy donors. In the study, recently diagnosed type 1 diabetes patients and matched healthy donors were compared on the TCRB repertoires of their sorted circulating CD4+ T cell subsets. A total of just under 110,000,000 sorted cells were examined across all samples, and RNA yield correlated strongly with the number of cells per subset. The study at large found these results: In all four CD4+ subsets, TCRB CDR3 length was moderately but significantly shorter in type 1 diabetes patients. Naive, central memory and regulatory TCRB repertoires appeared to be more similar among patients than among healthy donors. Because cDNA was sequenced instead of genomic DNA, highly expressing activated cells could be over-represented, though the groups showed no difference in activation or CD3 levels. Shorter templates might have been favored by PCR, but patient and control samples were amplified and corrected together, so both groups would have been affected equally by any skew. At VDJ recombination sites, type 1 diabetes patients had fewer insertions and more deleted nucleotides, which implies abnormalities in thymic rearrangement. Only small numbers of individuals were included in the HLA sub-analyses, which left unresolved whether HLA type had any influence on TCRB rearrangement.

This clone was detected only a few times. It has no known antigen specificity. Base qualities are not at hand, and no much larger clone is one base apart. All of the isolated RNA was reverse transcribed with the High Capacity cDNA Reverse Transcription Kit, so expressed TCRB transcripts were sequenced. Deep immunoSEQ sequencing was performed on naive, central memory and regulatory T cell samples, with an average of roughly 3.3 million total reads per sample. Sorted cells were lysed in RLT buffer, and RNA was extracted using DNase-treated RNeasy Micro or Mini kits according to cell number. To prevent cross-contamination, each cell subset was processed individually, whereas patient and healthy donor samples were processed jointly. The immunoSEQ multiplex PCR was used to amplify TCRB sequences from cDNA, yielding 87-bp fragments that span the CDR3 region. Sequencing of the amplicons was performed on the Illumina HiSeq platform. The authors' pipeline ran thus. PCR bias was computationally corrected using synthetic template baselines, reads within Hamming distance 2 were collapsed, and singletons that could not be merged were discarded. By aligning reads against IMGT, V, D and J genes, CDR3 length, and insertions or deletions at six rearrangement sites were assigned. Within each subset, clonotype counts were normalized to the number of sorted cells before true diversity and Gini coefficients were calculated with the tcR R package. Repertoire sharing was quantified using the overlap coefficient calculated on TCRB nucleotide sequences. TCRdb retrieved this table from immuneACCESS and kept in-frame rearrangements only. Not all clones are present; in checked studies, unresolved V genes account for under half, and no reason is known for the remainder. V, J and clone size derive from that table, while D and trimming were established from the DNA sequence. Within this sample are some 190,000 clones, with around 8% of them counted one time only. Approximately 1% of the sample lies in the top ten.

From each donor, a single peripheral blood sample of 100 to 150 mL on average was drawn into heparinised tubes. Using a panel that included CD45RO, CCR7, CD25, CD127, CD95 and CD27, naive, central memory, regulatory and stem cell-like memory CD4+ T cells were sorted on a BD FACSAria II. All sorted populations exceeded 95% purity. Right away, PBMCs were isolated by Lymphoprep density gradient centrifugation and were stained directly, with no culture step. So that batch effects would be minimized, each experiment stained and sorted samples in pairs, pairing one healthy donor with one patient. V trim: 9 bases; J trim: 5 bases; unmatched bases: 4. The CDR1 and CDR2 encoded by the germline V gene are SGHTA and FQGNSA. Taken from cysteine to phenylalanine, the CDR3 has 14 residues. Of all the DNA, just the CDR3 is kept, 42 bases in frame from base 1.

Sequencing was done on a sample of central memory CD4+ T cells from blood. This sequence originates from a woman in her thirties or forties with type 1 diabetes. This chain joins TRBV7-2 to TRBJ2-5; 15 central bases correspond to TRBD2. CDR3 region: CASRTSGGDETQYF. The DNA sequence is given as TGTGCCAGTAGGACTAGCGGGGGGGATGAGACCCAGTACTTC.